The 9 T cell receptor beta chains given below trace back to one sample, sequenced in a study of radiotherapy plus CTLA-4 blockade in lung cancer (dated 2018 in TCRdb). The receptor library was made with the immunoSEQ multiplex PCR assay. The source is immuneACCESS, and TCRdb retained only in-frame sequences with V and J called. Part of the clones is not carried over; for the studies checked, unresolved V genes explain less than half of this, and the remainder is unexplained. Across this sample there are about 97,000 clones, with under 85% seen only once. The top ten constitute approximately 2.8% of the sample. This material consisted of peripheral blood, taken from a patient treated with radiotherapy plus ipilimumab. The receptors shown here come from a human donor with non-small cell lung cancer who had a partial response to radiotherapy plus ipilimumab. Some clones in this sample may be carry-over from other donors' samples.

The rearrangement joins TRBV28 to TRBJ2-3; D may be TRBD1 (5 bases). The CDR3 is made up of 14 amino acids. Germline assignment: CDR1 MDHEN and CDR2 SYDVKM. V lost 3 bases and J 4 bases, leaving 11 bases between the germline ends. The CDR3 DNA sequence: TGTGCCAGCAGTTTCAGGGAATCCGCAGATACGCAGTATTTT. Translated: CASSFRESADTQYF.

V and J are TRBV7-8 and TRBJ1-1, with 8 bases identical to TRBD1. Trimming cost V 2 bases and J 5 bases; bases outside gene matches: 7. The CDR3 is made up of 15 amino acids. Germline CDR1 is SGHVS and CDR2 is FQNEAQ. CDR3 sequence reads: CASSLSRGQRTEAFF. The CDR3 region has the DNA TGTGCCAGCAGCTTAAGCAGGGGGCAACGAACTGAAGCTTTCTTT.

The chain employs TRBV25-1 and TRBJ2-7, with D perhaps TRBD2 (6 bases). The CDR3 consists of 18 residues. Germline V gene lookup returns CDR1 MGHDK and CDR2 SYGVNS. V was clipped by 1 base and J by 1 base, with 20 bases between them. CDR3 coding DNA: TGTGCCAGCAGTGAATTGCTTAGGGGCTCCCGGGGGTCCTACGAGCAGTACTTC. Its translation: CASSELLRGSRGSYEQYF.

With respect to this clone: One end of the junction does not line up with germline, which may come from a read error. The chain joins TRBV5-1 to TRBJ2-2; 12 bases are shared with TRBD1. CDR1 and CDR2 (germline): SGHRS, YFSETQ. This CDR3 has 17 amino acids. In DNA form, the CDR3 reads TGCGCCGGCAGCCCCGGGACAGGGGGCTTTTCGTCCGGGGAGCTGTTTTTT. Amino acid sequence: CAGSPGTGGFSSGELFF.

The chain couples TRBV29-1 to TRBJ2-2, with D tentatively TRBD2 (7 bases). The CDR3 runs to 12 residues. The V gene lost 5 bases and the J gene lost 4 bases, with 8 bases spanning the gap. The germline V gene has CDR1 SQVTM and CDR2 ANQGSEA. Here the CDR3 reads CSVRGGTGELFF. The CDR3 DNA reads TGCAGCGTTAGGGGGGGCACCGGGGAGCTGTTTTTT.

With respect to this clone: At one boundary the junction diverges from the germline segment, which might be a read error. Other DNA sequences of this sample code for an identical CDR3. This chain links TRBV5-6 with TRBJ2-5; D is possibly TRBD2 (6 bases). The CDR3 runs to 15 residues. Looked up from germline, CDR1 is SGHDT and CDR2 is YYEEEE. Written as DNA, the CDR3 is TGTGCCAGTAGCTCTCCCCCGCGGGAAGGAGAGACCCAGTACTTC. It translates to CASSSPPREGETQYF.

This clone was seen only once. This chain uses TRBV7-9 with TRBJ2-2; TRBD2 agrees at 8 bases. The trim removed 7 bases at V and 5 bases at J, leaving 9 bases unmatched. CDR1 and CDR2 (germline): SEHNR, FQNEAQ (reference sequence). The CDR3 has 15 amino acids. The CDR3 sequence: CASKGNSGTTGELFF. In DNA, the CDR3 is TGTGCCAGCAAGGGTAATAGCGGGACAACCGGGGAGCTGTTTTTT.

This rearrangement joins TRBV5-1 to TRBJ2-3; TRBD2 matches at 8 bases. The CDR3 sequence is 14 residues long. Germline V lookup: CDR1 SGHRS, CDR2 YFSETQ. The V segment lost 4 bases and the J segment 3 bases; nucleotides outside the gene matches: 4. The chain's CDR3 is CASSVGLATDTQYF. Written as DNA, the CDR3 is TGCGCCAGCAGCGTCGGACTAGCAACAGATACGCAGTATTTT.

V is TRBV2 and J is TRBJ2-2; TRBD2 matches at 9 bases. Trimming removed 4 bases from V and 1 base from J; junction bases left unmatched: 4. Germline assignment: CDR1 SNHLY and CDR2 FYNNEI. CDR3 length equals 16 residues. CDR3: CASSALAGVNTGELFF. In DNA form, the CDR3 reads TGTGCCAGCAGTGCCTTAGCGGGAGTGAACACCGGGGAGCTGTTTTTT.